Given below is one TCR beta chain in context. This specimen belongs to a study of blood T cell repertoires in COVID-19. Some clones are missing from TCRdb's copy, which holds only in-frame ones; the method was immunoSEQ multiplex PCR. Of about 82,000 clones listed, approximately 86% are singletons. Trimming removed 4 bases from V and 4 bases from J, with 2 bases in between. The CDR3 is made up of 10 amino acids. From germline, CDR1 is SGHNT and CDR2 YENEEA. The sequence was collected from a man of 80 years or more with active or convalescent COVID-19. The chain combines TRBV11-3 with TRBJ2-7; D remains ambiguous. Sequenced input: peripheral blood. The CDR3 region is CASSSYEQYV. The DNA of the CDR3 is TGTGCCAGCAGCTCTTACGAGCAGTACGTC.